This passage covers 17 T cell receptor beta chains from one sample sequenced in a study of beta chain features in type 1 diabetes. The sequenced template was cDNA made from the entire isolated RNA. The data were produced by immunoSEQ multiplex PCR, yet TCRdb's version contains in-frame clones alone and is incomplete. This sample yields about 320,000 clones, of which 14% are seen a single time; over 5% belongs to the top ten. The material sequenced was central memory CD4+ T cells from blood. Receptors originate from a man under 40 in good health.

The chain is built from TRBV15 and TRBJ1-4; D unresolved. Trimming cost V 5 bases and J 5 bases, with 12 bases left between them. This CDR3 contains 14 residues. The germline V gene encodes CDR1 LNHNV and CDR2 YYDKDF (reference sequence). The CDR3 bases are TGTGCCACCAGCGTCGGTGGCCGAAATGAAAAACTGTTTTTT. Residues: CATSVGGRNEKLFF.

The V call is TRBV19, the J call TRBJ1-5; D is possibly TRBD1 (5 bases). From germline, CDR1 is LNHDA and CDR2 SQIVND (reference sequence). The CDR3 loop spans 14 amino acids. V was clipped by 2 bases and J by 6 bases, with 11 bases between them. The CDR3 nucleotides are TGTGCCAGTAGTATACAGGGAGATGGTCAGCCCCAGCATTTT. Translated, it gives CASSIQGDGQPQHF.

This clone was counted between two and nine times. The rearrangement joins TRBV19 to TRBJ1-2, with a weak D call TRBD1 (5 bases). Trimming took off 4 bases at V and 8 bases at J, with 11 bases between the two ends. Germline CDR1 LNHDA, CDR2 SQIVND (reference sequence). This CDR3 has 12 residues. The CDR3 loop is CASSSGGEGYTF. The CDR3 DNA follows: TGTGCCAGTAGTAGCGGGGGAGAGGGCTACACCTTC.

This clone has just a few counts. This may come from a read error, since a much larger clone is one base off. The sample carries other DNA sequences with the same CDR3. This chain connects TRBV4-3 to TRBJ1-5; no reliable D call. CDR1 is LGHNA and CDR2 is YSLEER in the germline V gene. The CDR3 totals 13 residues. Trimming took off 0 bases at V and 4 bases at J, with 4 bases between the two ends. The CDR3 nucleotides read TGCGCCAGCAGCCAAGACGGAAATCAGCCCCAGCATTTT. Amino acids: CASSQDGNQPQHF.

This clone was observed a handful of times. V and J are TRBV16 and TRBJ2-1; D not certain. V was shortened by 4 bases and J by 0 bases, with 7 bases between the two germline ends. Per the germline V gene, CDR1 is KGHSY and CDR2 is FQNENV. This CDR3 contains 14 residues. The CDR3 loop is CASSLGSSYNEQFF. The DNA for the CDR3 is TGTGCCAGCAGCCTAGGTAGCTCCTACAATGAGCAGTTCTTC.

The sample holds many counts of this clone. The gene calls are TRBV18 and TRBJ2-3; D is ambiguous. The CDR3 is made up of 12 amino acids. Germline-derived CDR1 and CDR2 are KGHSH and LQKENI. V was cut by 3 bases and J by 5 bases, with 6 bases left in between. The CDR3 protein is CASSPYGDTQYF. The CDR3 DNA reads as TGTGCCAGCTCACCGTACGGAGATACGCAGTATTTT.

This clone was counted at least ten times. V and J are TRBV14 and TRBJ2-1; possibly TRBD1 or TRBD2 for D (5 bases each). CDR3 length: 16 residues. The germline V gene encodes CDR1 SGHDN and CDR2 FVKESK. V was pared by 5 bases and J by 3 bases, with 17 bases between. The CDR3 reads CASSNGQGTYYNEQFF. DNA for the CDR3: TGTGCCAGCAGCAACGGCCAAGGGACCTACTACAATGAGCAGTTCTTC.

V is TRBV27 and J is TRBJ1-5; 9 positions agree with TRBD1. V was clipped by 3 bases and J by 5 bases; unmatched bases: 5. Germline values: CDR1 MNHEY, CDR2 SMNVEV (reference sequence). This CDR3 comprises 15 residues. CDR3 coding DNA: TGTGCCAGCAGTTTTAACAGGGGGCGTGATCAGCCCCAGCATTTT. Translating gives CASSFNRGRDQPQHF.

The J gene is TRBJ1-6, the V gene TRBV7-2; the D gene is possibly TRBD1 (6 bases). The CDR3 length is 15 residues. Germline loops: CDR1 SGHTA, CDR2 FQGNSA. Trimming shortened V by 5 bases and J by 6 bases, and 14 bases separated the two germline ends. This CDR3 is CASSPEGVRNSPLHF. The DNA of the CDR3 is TGTGCCAGCAGCCCCGAGGGGGTCCGTAATTCACCCCTCCACTTT.

The J gene is TRBJ2-5, the V gene TRBV7-2; no definite D call. The length of the CDR3 is 12 residues. V dropped 1 base and J dropped 5 bases, with 5 bases sitting between them. CDR1 and CDR2 (germline): SGHTA, FQGNSA. CDR3 region: CASSLDSETQYF. The CDR3 coding sequence is TGTGCCAGCAGCTTAGATAGCGAGACCCAGTACTTC. Together with reference TRBV7-2 and TRBJ2-5, the CDR3 gives the full variable domain: GAGVSQSPSNKVTEKGKDVELRCDPISGHTALYWYRQSLGQGLEFLIYFQGNSAPDKSGLPSDRFSAERTGGSVSTLTIQRTQQEDSAVYLCASSLDSETQYFGPGTRLLVL.

On this clone: Additional DNA sequences in this sample encode the identical CDR3. This chain joins TRBV4-3 and TRBJ2-1, with TRBD2 matching 7 bases. CDR3 length equals 15 residues. The junction had 3 bases not matched to a gene; V was cut back by 0 bases and J by 4 bases. CDR1 is LGHNA and CDR2 is YSLEER in the germline V gene. Here the CDR3 reads CASSQEGGGYNEQFF. As DNA, the CDR3 is TGCGCCAGCAGCCAAGAGGGCGGGGGTTACAATGAGCAGTTCTTC.

The chain has TRBV6-5 and TRBJ2-3; no clear D. V lost 8 bases and J 2 bases, leaving 14 bases between the germline ends. Germline V gene lookup returns CDR1 MNHEY and CDR2 SVGAGI. This CDR3 comprises 14 residues. CDR3 bases: TGTGCCAGCGCTCAGGCGCACGACACAGATACGCAGTATTTT. Its translation: CASAQAHDTDTQYF.

This rearrangement joins TRBV2 to TRBJ1-2, with 8 bases matching TRBD1. CDR3 length: 15 amino acids. Germline V gives CDR1 SNHLY, CDR2 FYNNEI. Germline trimming cut 5 bases from V and 4 bases from J; bases unmatched to any gene: 9. The CDR3 loop is CASSPRQGTVYGYTF. CDR3 DNA sequence: TGTGCCAGCAGTCCTCGACAGGGGACCGTCTATGGCTACACCTTC.

The V call is TRBV20-1, the J call TRBJ2-1; D may be TRBD1 or TRBD2 (5 bases each). V was cut by 5 bases and J by 7 bases, with 9 bases left in between. Germline assignment: CDR1 DFQATT and CDR2 SNEGSKA (reference sequence). The length of the CDR3 is 11 residues. The chain's CDR3 is CSAPRGNEQFF. The CDR3 nucleotides are TGCAGTGCTCCGAGGGGTAATGAGCAGTTCTTC.

In this sample, this clone turned up a few times. The chain links TRBV4-2 to TRBJ1-1; D is uncertain. Trimming removed 2 bases from V and 5 bases from J, with 12 bases in between. CDR1 and CDR2 (germline): LGHNA, YNFKEQ. This CDR3 contains 14 residues. CDR3 coding DNA: TGTGCCAGCAGCCAATCGGTTGGGGAAACTGAAGCTTTCTTT. Translated, it gives CASSQSVGETEAFF.

There are a few counts of this clone. The V and J genes are TRBV18 and TRBJ2-5; D is ambiguous. This CDR3 is built from 13 residues. The germline V gene has CDR1 KGHSH and CDR2 LQKENI. Trimming shortened V by 6 bases and J by 3 bases, and 11 bases separated the two germline ends. The CDR3 loop is CASSKQREETQYF. Written as DNA, the CDR3 is TGTGCCAGCTCCAAACAGCGAGAAGAGACCCAGTACTTC.

This clone was counted a few times. The chain couples TRBV6-5 to TRBJ1-6; D gene ambiguous. This CDR3 spans 13 amino acids. Germline V gives CDR1 MNHEY, CDR2 SVGAGI. The germline V and J ends were trimmed by 5 bases and 3 bases, with 5 bases remaining between them. The CDR3 loop reads CASSDNYNSPLHF. The DNA for the CDR3 is TGTGCCAGCAGTGACAACTATAATTCACCCCTCCACTTT.